The clone carrying this TCR beta chain has a count of ten or more. This sample was taken from a study of regulatory T cells in long-lasting Graves disease. The sample's time point: newly diagnosed GD, antithyroid drugs for less than 3 months. Making the TCR library involved RNA that had been extracted from PBMCs. The trim removed 6 bases at V and 7 bases at J, leaving 6 bases unmatched. This CDR3 contains 14 residues. Construction of TCR beta libraries relied on iRepertoire HTBI primers and on Arm-PCR targeting CDR3 regions. TCRdb reanalysed the multiplex PCR reads using MiXCR and keeps one entry per CDR3 protein. The table includes 560,000 or so distinct CDR3 sequences, roughly a sixth detected once. These data are also associated with another study on T cells in Graves' hyperthyroidism and ophthalmopathy. That work adds: The model forecast ophthalmopathy, anticipating it by a median around 6.5 months before onset.

The source was peripheral blood mononuclear cells (PBMCs), collected at new diagnosis, from a patient treated with antithyroid drugs. The genes are TRBV12-3 or TRBV12-4 and TRBJ1-4; 9 bases map to TRBD1. This clonotype was obtained from a man aged 18 to 29 with Graves disease. The CDR3 region is CASRSGTGSEKLFF. The DNA for the CDR3 is TGTGCCAGCAGATCCGGGACAGGGAGTGAAAAACTGTTTTTT.